The 8 T cell receptor beta chains listed next were all sequenced from one sample in a study of T cell responses to AZD1222 COVID-19 vaccine. Assay: immunoSEQ multiplex PCR; the TCRdb copy retains only in-frame clones and omits some. The sample holds 110,000 to 150,000 clones; 93% are singletons and the top ten take roughly 5%. The source was peripheral blood, collected on day 0 of AZD1222 vaccination. The source of these receptors is an adult in good health.

The chain is built from TRBV5-1 and TRBJ2-7; tentative D call: TRBD1 (5 bases). The V gene lost 0 bases and the J gene lost 4 bases, with 11 bases spanning the gap. The CDR3 length is 14 residues. Germline V lookup: CDR1 SGHRS, CDR2 YFSETQ. CDR3 in amino acids: CASSLGSGRYEQYF. The CDR3 region has the DNA TGCGCCAGCAGCTTGGGATCAGGGCGGTACGAGCAGTACTTC.

J is TRBJ2-3 and V is TRBV7-8, with TRBD2 matching 7 bases. Germline CDR1 reads SGHVS; CDR2 reads FQNEAQ. V trimming: 2 bases; J trimming: 5 bases; junction bases outside the gene matches: 10. CDR3 size: 16 residues. CDR3 region: CASSLWGRAAGDTQYF. CDR3 nucleotides: TGTGCCAGCAGCTTATGGGGGAGGGCTGCGGGAGATACGCAGTATTTT.

This clone was seen only once. The chain is built from TRBV6-8 and TRBJ1-4, with a weak D call TRBD1 (6 bases). The CDR3 has 14 amino acids. Germline lookup yields CDR1 MNHGY and CDR2 SAAAGT. The V end lost 9 bases, the J end lost 2 bases, and 13 bases lay between the germline ends. CDR3 sequence: CARGAGSTNEKLFF. The CDR3 bases are TGTGCCAGGGGGGCGGGATCCACTAATGAAAAACTGTTTTTT.

The V gene is TRBV20-1, the J gene TRBJ2-7; weak D call: TRBD2 (6 bases). The V and J ends lost 3 bases and 5 bases respectively, with 17 bases between them. CDR1 and CDR2 (germline): DFQATT, SNEGSKA (reference sequence). The CDR3 has 14 residues. The CDR3 DNA reads TGCAGTGCTAGTGACTGGGGGGTCGGGGACGAGCAGTACTTC. Protein: CSASDWGVGDEQYF.

The chain uses TRBV15 and TRBJ1-2; D unclear. The CDR3 loop spans 14 amino acids. V was trimmed by 0 bases and J by 3 bases, leaving 8 bases between them. Germline values: CDR1 LNHNV, CDR2 YYDKDF (reference sequence). The CDR3 here is CATSRDRSYYGYTF. CDR3 in DNA: TGTGCCACCAGCAGAGATCGTAGTTACTATGGCTACACCTTC.

This clone was recorded only once. This chain uses TRBV27 with TRBJ1-5; D is undetermined. Germline CDR1 reads MNHEY; CDR2 reads SMNVEV (reference sequence). V gave up 3 bases and J gave up 5 bases, with 11 bases separating them. This CDR3 contains 14 residues. The CDR3 DNA follows: TGTGCCAGCAGTTTTGGACGGACGGATCAGCCCCAGCATTTT. Translating it yields CASSFGRTDQPQHF.

This rearrangement joins TRBV3-1 (or the pseudogene TRBV3-2) to TRBJ2-7, with D perhaps given as TRBD1 or TRBD2 (5 bases each). V was cut by 0 bases and J by 0 bases, with 9 bases left in between. The CDR3 is 15 residues long. Germline V gives CDR1 LGHDT, CDR2 YNNKEL (reference sequence). The CDR3 DNA is TGTGCCAGCAGCCAAGAGTCAGGGAGCTCCTACGAGCAGTACTTC. The encoded protein is CASSQESGSSYEQYF.

This clone was recorded once. The chain joins TRBV2 to TRBJ1-5, with D possibly being TRBD1 (6 bases). Germline V lookup: CDR1 SNHLY, CDR2 FYNNEI. The CDR3 covers 15 residues. Trimming removed 6 bases from V and 6 bases from J, with 18 bases in between. In DNA, the CDR3 is TGTGCCAGCAGCGCCCGGTCGGGGGCAAGTCAGCCCCAGCATTTT. It translates to CASSARSGASQPQHF.